This TCR beta chain stems from a study of PD-L1 blockade in urothelial cancer. The wider study: Investigators checked blood 3 weeks (second dose) and 6 weeks after treatment start.

Losses at the gene ends were 3 bases for V and 4 bases for J; bases not matched to a gene: 16. CDR3 size: 18 residues. CDR1 MDHEN and CDR2 SYDVKM come from the germline V gene. Time point denoted: peripheral blood 6 weeks after treatment start. The table came from immunoSEQ multiplex PCR; TCRdb's copy has only in-frame clones and leaves some out. The sample contains fewer than 85,000 clones, roughly 90% of which appear only once. The chain links TRBV28 to TRBJ1-1; 8 bases map to TRBD1. Sequenced material: PBMCs, taken around atezolizumab (anti-PD-L1) treatment. The receptor was isolated from a man in his 60s with urothelial cancer. The CDR3 nucleotides read TGTGCCAGCAGTTTCCTTGAATATAGGACAGGGTCCCCCACTGAAGCTTTCTTT. This codes for CASSFLEYRTGSPTEAFF.